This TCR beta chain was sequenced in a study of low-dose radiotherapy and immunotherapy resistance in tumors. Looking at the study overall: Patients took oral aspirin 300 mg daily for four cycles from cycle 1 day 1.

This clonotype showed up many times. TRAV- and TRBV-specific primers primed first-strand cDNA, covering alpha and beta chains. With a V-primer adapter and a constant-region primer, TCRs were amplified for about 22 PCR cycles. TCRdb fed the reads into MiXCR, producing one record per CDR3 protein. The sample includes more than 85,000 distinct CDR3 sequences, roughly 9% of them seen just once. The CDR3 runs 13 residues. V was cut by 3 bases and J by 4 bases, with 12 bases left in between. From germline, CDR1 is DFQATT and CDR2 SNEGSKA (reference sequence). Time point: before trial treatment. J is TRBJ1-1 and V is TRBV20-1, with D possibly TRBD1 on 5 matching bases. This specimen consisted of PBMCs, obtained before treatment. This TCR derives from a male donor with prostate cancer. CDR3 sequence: CSASPPGGTEAFF. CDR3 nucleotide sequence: TGCAGTGCTAGCCCCCCCGGGGGCACTGAAGCTTTCTTT.